Listed below are T cell receptor beta chains from one sample, sequenced in a study of identical twins. TCRdb ran MiXCR on the 5' RACE reads and lists one entry per CDR3 protein. Altogether about 340,000 distinct CDR3 sequences are present, over 9% being singletons, with the ten largest covering approximately 7.9%. The same data also went into a second study, on yellow fever vaccine responses in identical twins.

The source material was CD8+ T cells sorted from blood. The source of these receptors is a woman in her late teens or twenties in good health. CDR3s include the opening cysteine and the closing phenylalanine or tryptophan. A D gene is named only where the DNA matches it firmly. A row's size may be missing; if present it is once, few, many or a size class.

J | V | size | D | CDR3 | DNA
TRBJ2-3 | TRBV12-3/TRBV12-4 | NA | NA | CAAGNGDTQYF | TGTGCCGCAGGGAACGGAGATACGCAGTATTTT
TRBJ2-2 | TRBV11-2 | few | NA | CASSSGGGGLQAGELFF | TGTGCCAGCAGCTCCGGGGGCGGGGGCCTTCAGGCCGGGGAGCTGTTTTTT
TRBJ1-6 | TRBV7-9 | few | TRBD1 | CASSTGQGSSPLHF | TGTGCCAGCAGCACTGGACAGGGTTCTTCACCCCTCCACTTT
TRBJ2-3 | TRBV12-3/TRBV12-4 | many | NA | CASRRGSSTDTQYF | TGTGCCAGCCGTAGGGGTTCTAGCACAGATACGCAGTATTTT
TRBJ1-1 | TRBV19 | many | NA | CASSIGSGTEAFF | TGTGCCAGTAGTATAGGAAGTGGCACTGAAGCTTTCTTT
TRBJ1-5 | TRBV15 | NA | TRBD1 | CATSRGQGASNQPQHF | TGTGCCACCAGCAGAGGTCAGGGGGCTAGCAATCAGCCCCAGCATTTT
TRBJ1-2 | TRBV16 | few | NA | CASSQRGPTTNYGYTF | TGTGCCAGCAGTCAGCGGGGGCCAACAACTAACTATGGCTACACCTTC
TRBJ2-5 | TRBV15 | many | NA | CATSPGETQYF | TGTGCCACCAGCCCCGGGGAGACCCAGTACTTC
TRBJ1-1 | TRBV15 | NA | NA | CATSRDGGGEAFF | TGTGCCACCAGCAGAGATGGCGGAGGTGAAGCTTTCTTT
TRBJ2-5 | TRBV3-1 | NA | NA | CASSQEARQETQYF | TGTGCCAGCAGCCAAGAGGCTAGGCAAGAGACCCAGTACTTC
TRBJ2-6 | TRBV2 | few | NA | CASSGSGGANVLTF | TGTGCCAGCAGTGGGTCGGGGGGGGCCAACGTCCTGACTTTC
TRBJ2-5 | TRBV7-9 | few | TRBD1 | CASSLAPPGTADETQYF | TGTGCCAGCAGCTTAGCGCCCCCCGGGACAGCCGATGAGACCCAGTACTTC
TRBJ2-1 | TRBV4-1 | many | NA | CASSQGSGDEQFF | TGCGCCAGCAGCCAAGGTTCGGGGGATGAGCAGTTCTTC
TRBJ1-1 | TRBV9 | few | NA | CASSLGPWGGTEAFF | TGTGCCAGCAGCCTCGGGCCCTGGGGGGGCACTGAAGCTTTCTTT
TRBJ2-7 | TRBV6-2/TRBV6-3 | NA | NA | CASSYVGAPYEQYF | TGTGCCAGCAGTTACGTGGGGGCCCCCTACGAGCAGTACTTC